This is a list of T cell receptor beta chains from one sample in a study of response to subunit inactivated influenza vaccine. TCRdb analysed the RT-PCR reads with MiXCR anew, one entry per CDR3 protein. The sample shows approximately 700,000 distinct CDR3 sequences, 11% to 15% of them seen only once. Source: PBMCs from blood, taken less than 15 days before vaccination. The receptors shown here come from a man in his forties or fifties who received an inactivated influenza vaccine. CDR3s include the opening cysteine and the closing phenylalanine or tryptophan. The order of the fields is V gene, J gene, clone size, D gene, CDR3 DNA, CDR3 protein. The D gene is left open where the match is weak. Not all rows give a size; the values are once, few, many and, for expanded clones, a class.

V gene: TRBV12-3/TRBV12-4
J gene: TRBJ2-3
clone size: .
D gene: TRBD1
CDR3 DNA: TGTGCCAGCAGCTCGGGACAGGGAGAACATTTT
CDR3 protein: CASSSGQGEHF

V gene: TRBV6-1
J gene: TRBJ1-2
clone size: few
D gene: TRBD1
CDR3 DNA: TGTGCCAGCAGTGAAACGGACAGGGAGGGCTATGGCTACACCTTC
CDR3 protein: CASSETDREGYGYTF

V gene: TRBV7-9
J gene: TRBJ1-5
clone size: few
D gene: .
CDR3 DNA: TGTGCCAGCAGCTTAGGGATCTCGGCGAGTGGCAATCAGCCCCAGCATTTT
CDR3 protein: CASSLGISASGNQPQHF

V gene: TRBV30
J gene: TRBJ2-3
clone size: .
D gene: .
CDR3 DNA: TGTGCCTGGGACAGTAGCACAGATACGCAGTATTTT
CDR3 protein: CAWDSSTDTQYF

V gene: TRBV19
J gene: TRBJ2-3
clone size: .
D gene: TRBD2
CDR3 DNA: TGTGCCAGTAGTCGGGCGGGAGGGCCGCCCAACCCAACTAGCACAGATACGCAGTATTTT
CDR3 protein: CASSRAGGPPNPTSTDTQYF

V gene: TRBV20-1
J gene: TRBJ2-2
clone size: .
D gene: .
CDR3 DNA: TGCAGTGCTAGAGGGGCTATCGGAGCCGGGGAGCTGTTTTTT
CDR3 protein: CSARGAIGAGELFF

V gene: TRBV7-2
J gene: TRBJ2-1
clone size: few
D gene: TRBD2
CDR3 DNA: TGTGCCAGCAGCCCCATCTCGGCGGGGGATGAGCAGTTCTTC
CDR3 protein: CASSPISAGDEQFF

V gene: TRBV2
J gene: TRBJ2-3
clone size: few
D gene: TRBD2
CDR3 DNA: TGTGCCAGCAGTGATGATGCGGGAGGGACAGATACGCAGTATTTT
CDR3 protein: CASSDDAGGTDTQYF

V gene: TRBV6-5
J gene: TRBJ2-3
clone size: .
D gene: TRBD2
CDR3 DNA: TGTGCCAGCATGGGACTAGCGAGAGATACGCAGTATTTT
CDR3 protein: CASMGLARDTQYF

V gene: TRBV15
J gene: TRBJ2-2
clone size: few
D gene: TRBD1
CDR3 DNA: TGTGCCACCGAAACAGGGGCGAACACCGGGGAGCTGTTTTTT
CDR3 protein: CATETGANTGELFF

V gene: TRBV24-1
J gene: TRBJ2-2
clone size: .
D gene: .
CDR3 DNA: TGTGCCTCGTGCGACAGTACAACCGGGGAGCTGTTTTTT
CDR3 protein: CASCDSTTGELFF

V gene: TRBV20-1
J gene: TRBJ2-2
clone size: .
D gene: .
CDR3 DNA: TGCAGTGCCGAGGGGACCAGGCCTGGCACCGGGGAGCTGTTTTTT
CDR3 protein: CSAEGTRPGTGELFF

V gene: TRBV4-1
J gene: TRBJ2-3
clone size: .
D gene: .
CDR3 DNA: TGCGCCAGCAGCCTACAGGGGGGGTTAGATACGCAGTATTTT
CDR3 protein: CASSLQGGLDTQYF

V gene: TRBV6-2/TRBV6-3
J gene: TRBJ2-1
clone size: .
D gene: TRBD1
CDR3 DNA: TGTGCCAGCAAGACAGGGGCGTACAATGAGCAGTTCTTC
CDR3 protein: CASKTGAYNEQFF

V gene: TRBV7-2
J gene: TRBJ1-1
clone size: many
D gene: TRBD1
CDR3 DNA: TGTGCCAGCAGGGCTAGCCAGGGGGCGTACACTGAAGCTTTCTTT
CDR3 protein: CASRASQGAYTEAFF

V gene: TRBV29-1
J gene: TRBJ2-3
clone size: few
D gene: TRBD2
CDR3 DNA: TGCAGCGTCTCTAGCGGGACTAGCACAGATACGCAGTATTTT
CDR3 protein: CSVSSGTSTDTQYF

V gene: TRBV10-3
J gene: TRBJ2-3
clone size: many
D gene: TRBD1
CDR3 DNA: TGTGCCATCAGTGGACAGGGGGCTGGAGATACGCAGTATTTT
CDR3 protein: CAISGQGAGDTQYF

V gene: TRBV12-3/TRBV12-4
J gene: TRBJ1-5
clone size: .
D gene: .
CDR3 DNA: TGTGCCAGCAGTTTCGGACGGGCGGGGACTCAGCCCCAGCATTTT
CDR3 protein: CASSFGRAGTQPQHF

V gene: TRBV24-1
J gene: TRBJ2-1
clone size: .
D gene: .
CDR3 DNA: TGTGCCACCAGTGGGACCTACAATGAGCAGTTCTTC
CDR3 protein: CATSGTYNEQFF

V gene: TRBV5-1
J gene: TRBJ2-2
clone size: few
D gene: TRBD1
CDR3 DNA: TGCGCCAGCAGCTCGGACAGGGGATCGGGGGAGCTGTTTTTT
CDR3 protein: CASSSDRGSGELFF

V gene: TRBV6-1
J gene: TRBJ1-2
clone size: many
D gene: .
CDR3 DNA: TGTGCCAGCAGTGAAGCGTGGGCGGGGCGCGATTATGGCTACACCTTC
CDR3 protein: CASSEAWAGRDYGYTF

V gene: TRBV4-3
J gene: TRBJ2-1
clone size: many
D gene: TRBD2
CDR3 DNA: TGCGCCAGCAGCCAAGATGGGGGGGGGGGAGCCTACAATGAGCAGTTCTTC
CDR3 protein: CASSQDGGGGAYNEQFF

V gene: TRBV7-2
J gene: TRBJ2-7
clone size: .
D gene: .
CDR3 DNA: TGTGCCAGCAGCTTAAGGGGGTTGCTAGGGGCTCCCTACGAGCAGTACTTC
CDR3 protein: CASSLRGLLGAPYEQYF

V gene: TRBV5-6
J gene: TRBJ1-1
clone size: many
D gene: .
CDR3 DNA: TGTGCCAGCAGCCCCCCGGGTCGTCTGAACACTGAAGCTTTCTTT
CDR3 protein: CASSPPGRLNTEAFF

V gene: TRBV7-9
J gene: TRBJ2-7
clone size: .
D gene: TRBD2
CDR3 DNA: TGTGCCAGCAGCTTAGCGCGAGCGGGAAGGCTTGGGGACGAGCAGTACTTC
CDR3 protein: CASSLARAGRLGDEQYF

V gene: TRBV5-1
J gene: TRBJ2-1
clone size: .
D gene: TRBD2
CDR3 DNA: TGCGCCAGCAGCTCGGGGGGGGGAAGGTCCTACAATGAGCAGTTCTTC
CDR3 protein: CASSSGGGRSYNEQFF